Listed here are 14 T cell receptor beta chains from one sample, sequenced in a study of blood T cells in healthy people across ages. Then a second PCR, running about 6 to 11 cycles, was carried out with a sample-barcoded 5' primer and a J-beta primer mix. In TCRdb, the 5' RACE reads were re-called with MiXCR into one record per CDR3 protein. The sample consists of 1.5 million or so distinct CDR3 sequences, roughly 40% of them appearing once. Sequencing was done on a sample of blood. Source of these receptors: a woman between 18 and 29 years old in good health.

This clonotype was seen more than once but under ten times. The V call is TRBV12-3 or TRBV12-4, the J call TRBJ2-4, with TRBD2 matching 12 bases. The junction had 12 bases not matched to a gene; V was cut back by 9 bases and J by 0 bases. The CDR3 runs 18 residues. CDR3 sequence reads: CASQSFGTSGLAKNIQYF. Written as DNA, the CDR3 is TGTGCCAGTCAATCATTCGGGACTAGCGGGTTAGCCAAAAACATTCAGTACTTC.

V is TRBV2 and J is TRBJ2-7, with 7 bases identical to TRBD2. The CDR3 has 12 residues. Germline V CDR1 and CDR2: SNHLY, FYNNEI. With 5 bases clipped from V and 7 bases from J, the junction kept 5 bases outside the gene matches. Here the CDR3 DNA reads TGTGCCAGCAGTCGACTAGCCAATGAGCAGTACTTC. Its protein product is CASSRLANEQYF.

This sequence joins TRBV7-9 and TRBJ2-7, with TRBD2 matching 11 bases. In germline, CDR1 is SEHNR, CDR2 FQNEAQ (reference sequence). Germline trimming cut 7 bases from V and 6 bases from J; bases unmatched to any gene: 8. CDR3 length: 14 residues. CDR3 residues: CASTDSGRACEQYF. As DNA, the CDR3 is TGTGCCAGCACCGATAGCGGGAGGGCCTGCGAGCAGTACTTC.

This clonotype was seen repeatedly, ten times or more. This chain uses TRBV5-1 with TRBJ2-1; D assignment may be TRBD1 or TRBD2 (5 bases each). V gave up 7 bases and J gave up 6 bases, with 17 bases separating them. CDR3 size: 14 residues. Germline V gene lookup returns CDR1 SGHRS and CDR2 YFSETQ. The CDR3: CASHAGDQFNEQFF. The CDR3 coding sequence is TGCGCCAGCCACGCTGGGGACCAGTTCAATGAGCAGTTCTTC. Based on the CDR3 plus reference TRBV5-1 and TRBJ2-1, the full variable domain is KAGVTQTPRYLIKTRGQQVTLSCSPISGHRSVSWYQQTPGQGLQFLFEYFSETQRNKGNFPGRFSGRQFSNSRSEMNVSTLELGDSALYLCASHAGDQFNEQFFGPGTRLTVL.

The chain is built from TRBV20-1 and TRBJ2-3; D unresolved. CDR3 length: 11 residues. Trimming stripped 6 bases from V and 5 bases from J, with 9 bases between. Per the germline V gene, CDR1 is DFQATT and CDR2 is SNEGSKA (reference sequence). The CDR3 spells CSAPFLDTQYF. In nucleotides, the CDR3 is TGCAGTGCCCCGTTTCTAGATACGCAGTATTTT.

CDR3 DNA sequence: TGTGCCAGCAGCTTAGTAGAACAGGGTGGCTACACCTTC. Its translation is CASSLVEQGGYTF. This chain joins TRBV7-9 and TRBJ1-2; possible D gene TRBD1, 6 bases. V lost 1 base to trimming and J lost 7 bases, with 10 bases between them. Germline values: CDR1 SEHNR, CDR2 FQNEAQ (reference sequence). The CDR3 sequence is 13 residues long.

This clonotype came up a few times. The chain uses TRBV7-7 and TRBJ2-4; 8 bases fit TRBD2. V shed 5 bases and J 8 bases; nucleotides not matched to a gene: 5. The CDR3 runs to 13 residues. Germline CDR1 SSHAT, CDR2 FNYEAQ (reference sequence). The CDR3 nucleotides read TGTGCCAGCAGCCCGGGACTAGAAGACATTCAGTACTTC. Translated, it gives CASSPGLEDIQYF.

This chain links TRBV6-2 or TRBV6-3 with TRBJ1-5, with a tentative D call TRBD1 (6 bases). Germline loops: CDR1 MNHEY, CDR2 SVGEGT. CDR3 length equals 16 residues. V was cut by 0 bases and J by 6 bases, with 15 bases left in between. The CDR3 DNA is TGTGCCAGCAGTTACTCTTCGGGACATCGGGCTCAGCCCCAGCATTTT. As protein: CASSYSSGHRAQPQHF.

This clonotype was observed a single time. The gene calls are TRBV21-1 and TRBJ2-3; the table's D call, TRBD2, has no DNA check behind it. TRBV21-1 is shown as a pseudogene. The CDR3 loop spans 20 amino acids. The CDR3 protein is CASSKEAPVLAGKTTDTQYF. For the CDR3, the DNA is TGTGCCAGCAGCAAAGAGGCTCCCGTTCTAGCGGGGAAAACCACAGATACGCAGTATTTT.

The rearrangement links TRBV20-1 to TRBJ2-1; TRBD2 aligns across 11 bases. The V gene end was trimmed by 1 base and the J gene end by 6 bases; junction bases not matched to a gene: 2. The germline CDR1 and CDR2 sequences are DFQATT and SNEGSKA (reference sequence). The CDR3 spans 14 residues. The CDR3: CSARVSGRGNEQFF. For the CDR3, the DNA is TGCAGTGCTAGAGTTAGCGGGAGGGGCAATGAGCAGTTCTTC.

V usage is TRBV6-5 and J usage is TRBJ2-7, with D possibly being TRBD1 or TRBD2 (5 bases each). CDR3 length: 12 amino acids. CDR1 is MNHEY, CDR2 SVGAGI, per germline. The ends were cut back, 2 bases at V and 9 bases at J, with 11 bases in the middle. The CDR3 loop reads CASSYDGGSQYF. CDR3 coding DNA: TGTGCCAGCAGTTACGATGGGGGATCGCAGTACTTC.

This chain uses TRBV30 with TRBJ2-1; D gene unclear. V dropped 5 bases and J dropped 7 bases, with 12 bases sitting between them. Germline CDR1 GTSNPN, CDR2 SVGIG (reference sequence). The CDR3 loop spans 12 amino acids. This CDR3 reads CAWGYGLNEQFF. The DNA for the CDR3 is TGTGCCTGGGGGTACGGGCTAAATGAGCAGTTCTTC.

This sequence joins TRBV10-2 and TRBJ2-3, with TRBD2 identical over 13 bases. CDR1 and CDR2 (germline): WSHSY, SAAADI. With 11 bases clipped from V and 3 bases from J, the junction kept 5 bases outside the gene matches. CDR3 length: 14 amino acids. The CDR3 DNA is TGCGCCGCCCGGGGACTAGCGGGAACAGATACGCAGTATTTT. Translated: CAARGLAGTDTQYF.

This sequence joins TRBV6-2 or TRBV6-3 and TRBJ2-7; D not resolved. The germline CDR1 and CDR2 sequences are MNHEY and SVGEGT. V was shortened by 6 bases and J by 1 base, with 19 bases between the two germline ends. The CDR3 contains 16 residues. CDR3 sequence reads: CASSSSRVLVSYEQYF. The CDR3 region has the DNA TGTGCCAGCAGCTCGTCAAGGGTTCTGGTGTCCTACGAGCAGTACTTC.